This T cell receptor (beta chain) comes out of a study of breast tumors, draining lymph nodes, adjacent tissues. Whole-study findings and limits: Tumor TCR diversity was below lymph nodes but above nontumor tissue. Luminal-like breast cancer showed significantly greater tumor-nontumor repertoire similarity than basal-like breast cancer did.

This CDR3 contains 16 residues. Trimming took 5 bases from V and 3 from J; bases not matched to a gene: 9. Germline CDR1 and CDR2: KGHDR and SFDVKD. As for this clonotype: Its specificity is not known.

TCRdb used MiXCR to reprocess the multiplex PCR reads, holding one entry per CDR3 protein. The sample lists some 25,000 distinct CDR3 sequences, approximately 23% occurring once. The receptor was derived from a female donor with breast cancer. Some clones in this sample may be carry-over from other donors' samples. The chain combines TRBV24-1 with TRBJ2-5; 9 bases are a match to TRBD2. The sequencing sample was made of breast tumor tissue. This CDR3 is CATSAPPAGGKETQYF. CDR3 bases: TGTGCCACCAGTGCCCCTCCGGCGGGAGGGAAAGAGACCCAGTACTTC.